The present T cell receptor (beta chain) was sequenced within a study of T cells in Graves' hyperthyroidism and ophthalmopathy. Study conclusions and caveats: Blood also held most thyroid clonotypes expanded beyond 0.001.

PBMCs were obtained from over 8.5 ml fresh peripheral blood. Trimming left V 7 bases short and J 9 bases short, with 7 bases between. The CDR3 is 10 residues long. TCR beta CDR3 regions were amplified from RNA transcripts. The HTBI primer set served for first-round RT-PCR of the TCR CDR3. MiXCR, run by TCRdb on the multiplex PCR reads, gives a single entry per CDR3 protein. The sample consists of hundreds of thousands of distinct CDR3 sequences, 35% to 40% of them appearing once. Points on this clonotype: Its antigen is undetermined.

V is TRBV12-3 or TRBV12-4 and J is TRBJ1-5; D not certain. The sample was blood. The sequence was collected from a young man with Graves' hyperthyroidism. The CDR3 DNA sequence: TGTGCCAGCACTCTGAGGCCCCAGCATTTT. It translates to CASTLRPQHF.